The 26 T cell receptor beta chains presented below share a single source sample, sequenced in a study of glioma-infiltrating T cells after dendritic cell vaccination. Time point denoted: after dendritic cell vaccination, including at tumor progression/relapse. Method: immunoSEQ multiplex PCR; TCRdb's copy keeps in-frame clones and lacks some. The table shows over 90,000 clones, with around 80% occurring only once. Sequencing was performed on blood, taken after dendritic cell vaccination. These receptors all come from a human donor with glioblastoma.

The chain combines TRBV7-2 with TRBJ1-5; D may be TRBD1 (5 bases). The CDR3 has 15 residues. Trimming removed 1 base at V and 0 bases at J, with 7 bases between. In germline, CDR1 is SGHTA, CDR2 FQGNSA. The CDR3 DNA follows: TGTGCCAGCAGCTTAGGACAGTCTAGCAATCAGCCCCAGCATTTT. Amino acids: CASSLGQSSNQPQHF.

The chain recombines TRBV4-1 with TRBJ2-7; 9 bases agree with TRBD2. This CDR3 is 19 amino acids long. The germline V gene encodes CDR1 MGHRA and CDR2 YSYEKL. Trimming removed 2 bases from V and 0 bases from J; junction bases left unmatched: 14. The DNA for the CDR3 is TGCGCCAGCAGCCAATCCGGGACTCCCGGACTAGCGTACTCCTACGAGCAGTACTTC. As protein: CASSQSGTPGLAYSYEQYF.

The CDR3 nucleotides read TGTGCCAGCAGCGTTACAGGGAGCACAGATACGCAGTATTTT. Protein product: CASSVTGSTDTQYF. V usage is TRBV9 and J usage is TRBJ2-3; D might be TRBD1 (6 bases). CDR1 and CDR2 (germline): SGDLS, YYNGEE. This CDR3 has 14 amino acids. Trimming stripped 2 bases from V and 0 bases from J, with 7 bases between. Full variable domain (remainder filled in from reference TRBV9 and TRBJ2-3): DSGVTQTPKHLITATGQRVTLRCSPRSGDLSVYWYQQSLDQGLQFLIQYYNGEERAKGNILERFSAQQFPDLHSELNLSSLELGDSALYFCASSVTGSTDTQYFGPGTRLTVL.

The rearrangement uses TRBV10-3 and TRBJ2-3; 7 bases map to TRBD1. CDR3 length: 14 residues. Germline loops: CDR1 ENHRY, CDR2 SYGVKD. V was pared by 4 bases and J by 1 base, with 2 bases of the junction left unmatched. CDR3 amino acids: CAISGQGGTDTQYF. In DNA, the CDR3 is TGTGCCATCAGTGGACAGGGTGGCACAGATACGCAGTATTTT.

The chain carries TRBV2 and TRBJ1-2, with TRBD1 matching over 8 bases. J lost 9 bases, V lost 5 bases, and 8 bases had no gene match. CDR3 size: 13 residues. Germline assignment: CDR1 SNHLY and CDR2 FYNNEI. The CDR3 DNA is TGTGCCAGCAGTCTCCAGGGGGCCAGGAGCTACACCTTC. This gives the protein CASSLQGARSYTF. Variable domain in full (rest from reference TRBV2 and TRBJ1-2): EPEVTQTPSHQVTQMGQEVILRCVPISNHLYFYWYRQILGQKVEFLVSFYNNEISEKSEIFDDQFSVERPDGSNFTLKIRSTKLEDSAMYFCASSLQGARSYTFGSGTRLTVV.

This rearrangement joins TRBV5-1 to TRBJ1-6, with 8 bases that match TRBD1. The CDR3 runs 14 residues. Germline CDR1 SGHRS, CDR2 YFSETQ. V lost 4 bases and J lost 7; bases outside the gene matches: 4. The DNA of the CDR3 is TGCGCCAGCAGCCCGGGACAGGAAAATTCACCCCTCCACTTT. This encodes CASSPGQENSPLHF.

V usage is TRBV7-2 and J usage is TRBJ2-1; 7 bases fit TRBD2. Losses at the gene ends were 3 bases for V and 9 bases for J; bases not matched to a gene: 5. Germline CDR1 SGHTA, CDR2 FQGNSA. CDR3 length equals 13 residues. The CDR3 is CASSLGQRGEQFF. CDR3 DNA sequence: TGTGCCAGCAGCTTGGGTCAGCGGGGTGAGCAGTTCTTC.

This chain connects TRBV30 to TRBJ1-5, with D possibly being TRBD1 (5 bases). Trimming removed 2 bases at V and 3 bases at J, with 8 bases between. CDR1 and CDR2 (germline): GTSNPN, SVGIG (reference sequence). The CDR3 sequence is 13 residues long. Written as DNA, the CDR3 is TGTGCCTGGAGTATGGGGCTCAATCAGCCCCAGCATTTT. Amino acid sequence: CAWSMGLNQPQHF.

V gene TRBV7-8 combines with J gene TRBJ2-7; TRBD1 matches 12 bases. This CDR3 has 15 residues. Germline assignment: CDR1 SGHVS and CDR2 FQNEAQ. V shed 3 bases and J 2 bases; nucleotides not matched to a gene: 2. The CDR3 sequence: CASSFGDRGPYEQYF. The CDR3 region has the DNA TGTGCCAGCAGCTTCGGGGACAGGGGGCCCTACGAGCAGTACTTC.

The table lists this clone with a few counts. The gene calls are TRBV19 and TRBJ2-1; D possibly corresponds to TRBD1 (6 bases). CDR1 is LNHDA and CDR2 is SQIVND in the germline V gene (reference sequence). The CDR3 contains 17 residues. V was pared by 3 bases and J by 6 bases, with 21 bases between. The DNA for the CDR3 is TGTGCCAGTAGTATCCACCCACAGGGAAACCAGGGCAATGAGCAGTTCTTC. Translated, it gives CASSIHPQGNQGNEQFF.

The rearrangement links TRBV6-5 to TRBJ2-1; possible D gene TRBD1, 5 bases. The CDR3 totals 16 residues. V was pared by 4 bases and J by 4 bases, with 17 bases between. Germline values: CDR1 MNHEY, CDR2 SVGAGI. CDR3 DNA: TGTGCCAGCAGTTCTCAGGGTCCAGGGTGGTACAATGAGCAGTTCTTC. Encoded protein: CASSSQGPGWYNEQFF.

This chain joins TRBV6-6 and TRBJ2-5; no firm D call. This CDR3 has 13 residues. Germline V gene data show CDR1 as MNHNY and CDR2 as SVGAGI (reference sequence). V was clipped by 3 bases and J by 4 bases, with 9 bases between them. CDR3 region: CASSYSNRETQYF. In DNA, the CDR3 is TGTGCCAGCAGTTATAGCAACCGAGAGACCCAGTACTTC.

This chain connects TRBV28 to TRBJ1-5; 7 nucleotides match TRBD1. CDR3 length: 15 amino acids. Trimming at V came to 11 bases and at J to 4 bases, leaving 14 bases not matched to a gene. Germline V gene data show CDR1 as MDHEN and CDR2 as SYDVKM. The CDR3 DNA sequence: TGTGCCGGCCGGACAGGTAATGCGGGGAATCAGCCCCAGCATTTT. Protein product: CAGRTGNAGNQPQHF.

CDR3 loop: CASGSGGVGTDTQYF. CDR3 sequence (DNA): TGTGCCAGCGGTAGCGGGGGGGTCGGCACAGATACGCAGTATTTT. This chain links TRBV6-5 with TRBJ2-3, with 11 bases matching TRBD2. Germline lookup yields CDR1 MNHEY and CDR2 SVGAGI. The CDR3 is 15 residues long. The junction had 5 bases not matched to a gene; V was cut back by 8 bases and J by 1 base.

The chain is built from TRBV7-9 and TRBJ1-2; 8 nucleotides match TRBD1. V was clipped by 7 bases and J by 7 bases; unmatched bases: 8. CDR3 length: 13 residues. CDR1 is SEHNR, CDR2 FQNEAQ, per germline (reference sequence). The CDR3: CASNPGQGSGYTF. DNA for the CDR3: TGTGCCAGCAACCCTGGACAGGGTAGTGGCTACACCTTC.

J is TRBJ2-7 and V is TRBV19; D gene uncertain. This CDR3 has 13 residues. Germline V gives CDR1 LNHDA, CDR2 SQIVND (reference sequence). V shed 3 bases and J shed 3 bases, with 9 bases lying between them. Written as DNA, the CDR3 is TGTGCCAGTAGTATTACAACATTCTACGAGCAGTACTTC. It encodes CASSITTFYEQYF.

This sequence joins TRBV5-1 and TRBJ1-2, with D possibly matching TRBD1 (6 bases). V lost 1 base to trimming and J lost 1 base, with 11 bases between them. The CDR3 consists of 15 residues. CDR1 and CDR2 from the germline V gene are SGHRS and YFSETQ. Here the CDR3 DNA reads TGCGCCAGCAGCTTGTCAGGGGAGAATAACTATGGCTACACCTTC. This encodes CASSLSGENNYGYTF. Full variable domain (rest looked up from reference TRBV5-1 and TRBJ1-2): KAGVTQTPRYLIKTRGQQVTLSCSPISGHRSVSWYQQTPGQGLQFLFEYFSETQRNKGNFPGRFSGRQFSNSRSEMNVSTLELGDSALYLCASSLSGENNYGYTFGSGTRLTVV.

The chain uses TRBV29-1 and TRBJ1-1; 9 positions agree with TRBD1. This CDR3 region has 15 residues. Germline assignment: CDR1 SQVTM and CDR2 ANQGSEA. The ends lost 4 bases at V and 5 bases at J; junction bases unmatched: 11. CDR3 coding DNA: TGCAGCGTTGGGGATCGGGACAGGGTCAAGACTGAAGCTTTCTTT. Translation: CSVGDRDRVKTEAFF.

The CDR3 nucleotides are TGTGCCAGCTCACCACCGGGACAGGGATTTGGCTACACCTTC. This codes for CASSPPGQGFGYTF. The rearrangement links TRBV18 to TRBJ1-2; 9 bases map to TRBD1. The length of the CDR3 is 14 residues. After removal of 0 bases from V and 7 bases from J, the junction contained 3 bases not matched to a gene. The V gene's germline CDR1 is KGHSH and CDR2 LQKENI. The whole variable domain, remainder taken from reference TRBV18 and TRBJ1-2, is NAGVMQNPRHLVRRRGQEARLRCSPMKGHSHVYWYRQLPEEGLKFMVYLQKENIIDESGMPKERFSAEFPKEGPSILRIQQVVRGDSAAYFCASSPPGQGFGYTFGSGTRLTVV.

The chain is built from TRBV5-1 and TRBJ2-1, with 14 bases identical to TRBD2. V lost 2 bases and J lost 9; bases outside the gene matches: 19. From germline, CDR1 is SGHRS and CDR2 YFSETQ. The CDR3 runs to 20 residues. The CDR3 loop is CASSFIPGTSGSMLDGEQFF. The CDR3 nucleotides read TGCGCCAGCAGCTTTATTCCCGGGACTAGCGGGAGTATGTTGGACGGTGAGCAGTTCTTC.

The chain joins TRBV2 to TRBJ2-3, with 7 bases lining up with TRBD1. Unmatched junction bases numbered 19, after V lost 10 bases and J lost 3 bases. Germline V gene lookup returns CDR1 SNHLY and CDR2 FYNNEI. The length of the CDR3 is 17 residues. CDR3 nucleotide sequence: TGTGCCATCTTACCTTCCCCGTCGACAGGGAGTACAGATACGCAGTATTTT. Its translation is CAILPSPSTGSTDTQYF.

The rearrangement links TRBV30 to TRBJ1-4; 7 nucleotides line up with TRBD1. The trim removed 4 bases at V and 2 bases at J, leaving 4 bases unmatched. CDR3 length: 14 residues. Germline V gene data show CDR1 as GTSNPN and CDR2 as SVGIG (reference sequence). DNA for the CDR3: TGTGCCTGGACCGAGGACAGGACTAATGAAAAACTGTTTTTT. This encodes CAWTEDRTNEKLFF.

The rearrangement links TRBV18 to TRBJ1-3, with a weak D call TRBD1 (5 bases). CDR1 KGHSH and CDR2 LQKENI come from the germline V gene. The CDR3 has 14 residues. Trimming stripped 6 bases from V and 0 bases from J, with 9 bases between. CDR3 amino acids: CASSTGSSGNTIYF. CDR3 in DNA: TGTGCCAGCTCCACAGGTAGCTCTGGAAACACCATATATTTT.

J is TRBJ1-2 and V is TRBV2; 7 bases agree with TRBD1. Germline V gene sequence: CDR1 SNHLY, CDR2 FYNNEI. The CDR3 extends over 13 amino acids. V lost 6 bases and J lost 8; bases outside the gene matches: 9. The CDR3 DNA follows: TGTGCCAGCAGCGAAAGGGGGCTCGGGGGCTACACCTTC. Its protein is CASSERGLGGYTF.

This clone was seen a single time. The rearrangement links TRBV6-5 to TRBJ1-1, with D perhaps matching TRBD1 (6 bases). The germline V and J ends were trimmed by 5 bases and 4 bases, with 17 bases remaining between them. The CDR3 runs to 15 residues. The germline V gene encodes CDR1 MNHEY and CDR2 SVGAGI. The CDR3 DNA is TGTGCCAGCAGTACCGCCCTTTCCAGGGGCACTGAAGCTTTCTTT. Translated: CASSTALSRGTEAFF.

CDR3 bases: TGTGCCAGCTCGCTGACTGGACTAGCGGGGACAAGAAGCACAGATACGCAGTATTTT. Protein sequence: CASSLTGLAGTRSTDTQYF. The chain links TRBV18 to TRBJ2-3, with TRBD2 identical over 12 bases. Unmatched junction bases numbered 13, after V lost 6 bases and J lost 0 bases. Germline V CDR1 and CDR2: KGHSH, LQKENI. The CDR3 length is 19 residues.